Reported below is one TCR beta chain. Its antigen remains unidentified. CD8+ and CD4+ T cells taken from blood had their TCR beta sequenced. V lost 0 bases and J 0 bases, leaving 12 bases between the germline ends. Per germline, CDR1 MNHEY and CDR2 SVGAGI. The CDR3 spans 18 residues. The RNA, roughly 0.5 to 1 ug, was put through reverse transcription using random hexamers. TCR beta CDR3 was amplified by immunoSEQ multiplex PCR. This amplification extended across 54 Vbeta and 13 Jbeta segments. TCRdb reprocessed the immunoSEQ multiplex PCR reads via MiXCR and lists one record per CDR3 protein. The sample yields approximately 79,000 distinct CDR3 sequences, around 93% seen once. This specimen belongs to a study of CD8 T cells in Susac syndrome. The wider study: Patients with Susac syndrome were therapy-naive, on corticosteroids, or on intravenous immunoglobulin alone at blood draw. Study conclusions and caveats: Susac-specific public clones were found in total CD8+ and CD8+ TEMRA repertoires, numbering approximately 16 and five, respectively.

The V and J genes are TRBV6-5 and TRBJ2-6; possibly TRBD2 for D (5 bases). The origin of this receptor is a human donor with Susac syndrome. What was sequenced was CD8+ T cells from PBMCs. CDR3 DNA: TGTGCCAGCAGTTACTCTTTTCCGGGGATCTCTGGGGCCAACGTCCTGACTTTC. This translates into CASSYSFPGISGANVLTF.